This T cell receptor beta chain was documented in a study of technical replicates of blood from several donors. The assay was immunoSEQ multiplex PCR, and TCRdb's table has in-frame clones only and misses some. The sample carries more than 65,000 clones, more than 90% recorded once. Sequenced: T cells isolated from PBMCs. The sequence derives from a human donor in good health.

The CDR3 reads CASSEGTVPYEQYF. CDR3 DNA: TGTGCCAGCAGTGAAGGGACAGTTCCCTACGAGCAGTACTTC. The gene calls are TRBV6-1 and TRBJ2-7; D is perhaps TRBD1 (6 bases). The CDR3 consists of 14 residues. CDR1 is MNHNS, CDR2 SASEGT, per germline. V dropped 1 base and J dropped 2 bases, with 9 bases sitting between them.